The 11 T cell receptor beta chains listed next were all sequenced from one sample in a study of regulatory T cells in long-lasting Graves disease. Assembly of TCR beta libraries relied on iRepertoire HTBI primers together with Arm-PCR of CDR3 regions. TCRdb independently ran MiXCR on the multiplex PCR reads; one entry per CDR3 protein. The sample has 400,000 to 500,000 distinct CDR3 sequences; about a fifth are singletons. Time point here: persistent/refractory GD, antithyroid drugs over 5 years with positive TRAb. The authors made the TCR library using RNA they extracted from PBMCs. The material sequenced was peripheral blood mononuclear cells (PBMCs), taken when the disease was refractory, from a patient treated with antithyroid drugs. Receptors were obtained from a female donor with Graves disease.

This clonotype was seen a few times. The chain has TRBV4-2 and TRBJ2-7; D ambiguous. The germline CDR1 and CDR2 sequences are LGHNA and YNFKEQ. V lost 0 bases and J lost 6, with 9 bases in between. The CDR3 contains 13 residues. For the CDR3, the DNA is TGTGCCAGCAGCCAAGATATCGGTGGCGAGCAGTACTTC. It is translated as CASSQDIGGEQYF.

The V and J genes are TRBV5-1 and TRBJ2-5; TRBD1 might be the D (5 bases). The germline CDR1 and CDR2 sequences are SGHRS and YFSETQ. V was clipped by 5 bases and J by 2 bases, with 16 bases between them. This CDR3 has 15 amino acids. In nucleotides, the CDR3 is TGCGCCAGCAGTCCCTTACAGGCTCTTCAAGAGACCCAGTACTTC. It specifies CASSPLQALQETQYF.

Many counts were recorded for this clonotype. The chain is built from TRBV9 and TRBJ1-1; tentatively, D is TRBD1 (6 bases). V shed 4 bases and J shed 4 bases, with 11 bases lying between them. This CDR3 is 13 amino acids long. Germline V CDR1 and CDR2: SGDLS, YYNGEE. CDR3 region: CASSRGSGTEAFF. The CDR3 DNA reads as TGTGCCAGCAGCAGGGGGAGTGGCACTGAAGCTTTCTTT. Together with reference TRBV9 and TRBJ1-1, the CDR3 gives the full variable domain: DSGVTQTPKHLITATGQRVTLRCSPRSGDLSVYWYQQSLDQGLQFLIQYYNGEERAKGNILERFSAQQFPDLHSELNLSSLELGDSALYFCASSRGSGTEAFFGQGTRLTVV.

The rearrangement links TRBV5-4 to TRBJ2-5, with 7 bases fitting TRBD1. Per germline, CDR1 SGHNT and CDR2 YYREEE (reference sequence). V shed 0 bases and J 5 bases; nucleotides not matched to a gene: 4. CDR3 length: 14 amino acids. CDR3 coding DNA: TGTGCCAGCAGCTTGGGCAGGGGGTGGGAGACCCAGTACTTC. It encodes CASSLGRGWETQYF. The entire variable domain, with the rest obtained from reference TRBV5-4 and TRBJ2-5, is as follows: ETGVTQSPTHLIKTRGQQVTLRCSSQSGHNTVSWYQQALGQGPQFIFQYYREEENGRGNFPPRFSGLQFPNYSSELNVNALELDDSALYLCASSLGRGWETQYFGPGTRLLVL.

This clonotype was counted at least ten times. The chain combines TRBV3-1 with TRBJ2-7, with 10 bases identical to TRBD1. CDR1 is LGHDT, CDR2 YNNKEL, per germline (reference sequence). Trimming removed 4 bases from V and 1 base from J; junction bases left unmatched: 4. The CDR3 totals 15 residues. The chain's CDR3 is CASSRGTGVSYEQYF. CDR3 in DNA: TGTGCCAGCAGCCGCGGGACAGGGGTTTCCTACGAGCAGTACTTC.

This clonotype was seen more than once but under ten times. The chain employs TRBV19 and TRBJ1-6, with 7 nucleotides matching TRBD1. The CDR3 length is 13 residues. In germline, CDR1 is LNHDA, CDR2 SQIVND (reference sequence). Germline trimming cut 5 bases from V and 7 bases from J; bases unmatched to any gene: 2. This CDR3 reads CASSATGNSPLHF. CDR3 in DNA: TGTGCCAGTAGTGCGACAGGGAATTCACCCCTCCACTTT.

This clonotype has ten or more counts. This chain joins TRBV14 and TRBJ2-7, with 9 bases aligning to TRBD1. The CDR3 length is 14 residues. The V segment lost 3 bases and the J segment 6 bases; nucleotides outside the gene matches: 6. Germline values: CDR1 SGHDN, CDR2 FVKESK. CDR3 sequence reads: CASSQTGTGSEQYF. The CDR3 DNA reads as TGTGCCAGCAGCCAGACCGGGACAGGGTCCGAGCAGTACTTC.

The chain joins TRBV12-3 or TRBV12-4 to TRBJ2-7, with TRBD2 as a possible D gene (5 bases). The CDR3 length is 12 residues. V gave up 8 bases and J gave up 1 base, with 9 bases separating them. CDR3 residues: CASGRDSYEQYF. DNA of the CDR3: TGTGCCAGCGGGAGAGATTCCTACGAGCAGTACTTC.

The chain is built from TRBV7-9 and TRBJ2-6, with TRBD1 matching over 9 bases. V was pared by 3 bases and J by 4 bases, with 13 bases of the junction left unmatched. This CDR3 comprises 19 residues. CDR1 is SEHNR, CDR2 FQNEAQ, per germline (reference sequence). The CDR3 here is CASSFLPGQGLYGANVLTF. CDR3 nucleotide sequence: TGTGCCAGCAGCTTTTTGCCGGGACAGGGACTATACGGGGCCAACGTCCTGACTTTC.

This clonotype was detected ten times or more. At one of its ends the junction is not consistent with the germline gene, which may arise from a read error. The CDR3 sequence is CASSRDSGTSGRPGDF. CDR3 DNA sequence: TGTGCCAGCAGCCGAGACTCGGGGACTAGCGGGAGACCCGGGGACTTC. The chain employs TRBV7-2 and TRBJ2-5, with 14 bases identical to TRBD2. The CDR3 is 16 residues long. Germline CDR1 and CDR2: SGHTA and FQGNSA.

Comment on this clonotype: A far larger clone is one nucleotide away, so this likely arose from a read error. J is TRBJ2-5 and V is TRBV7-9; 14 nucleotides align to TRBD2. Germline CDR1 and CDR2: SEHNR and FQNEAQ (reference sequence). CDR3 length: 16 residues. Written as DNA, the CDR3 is TGTGCCAACAGCTCAAGACTAGCGGGAGGGCCAGAGACCCAGTACTTC. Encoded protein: CANSSRLAGGPETQYF.